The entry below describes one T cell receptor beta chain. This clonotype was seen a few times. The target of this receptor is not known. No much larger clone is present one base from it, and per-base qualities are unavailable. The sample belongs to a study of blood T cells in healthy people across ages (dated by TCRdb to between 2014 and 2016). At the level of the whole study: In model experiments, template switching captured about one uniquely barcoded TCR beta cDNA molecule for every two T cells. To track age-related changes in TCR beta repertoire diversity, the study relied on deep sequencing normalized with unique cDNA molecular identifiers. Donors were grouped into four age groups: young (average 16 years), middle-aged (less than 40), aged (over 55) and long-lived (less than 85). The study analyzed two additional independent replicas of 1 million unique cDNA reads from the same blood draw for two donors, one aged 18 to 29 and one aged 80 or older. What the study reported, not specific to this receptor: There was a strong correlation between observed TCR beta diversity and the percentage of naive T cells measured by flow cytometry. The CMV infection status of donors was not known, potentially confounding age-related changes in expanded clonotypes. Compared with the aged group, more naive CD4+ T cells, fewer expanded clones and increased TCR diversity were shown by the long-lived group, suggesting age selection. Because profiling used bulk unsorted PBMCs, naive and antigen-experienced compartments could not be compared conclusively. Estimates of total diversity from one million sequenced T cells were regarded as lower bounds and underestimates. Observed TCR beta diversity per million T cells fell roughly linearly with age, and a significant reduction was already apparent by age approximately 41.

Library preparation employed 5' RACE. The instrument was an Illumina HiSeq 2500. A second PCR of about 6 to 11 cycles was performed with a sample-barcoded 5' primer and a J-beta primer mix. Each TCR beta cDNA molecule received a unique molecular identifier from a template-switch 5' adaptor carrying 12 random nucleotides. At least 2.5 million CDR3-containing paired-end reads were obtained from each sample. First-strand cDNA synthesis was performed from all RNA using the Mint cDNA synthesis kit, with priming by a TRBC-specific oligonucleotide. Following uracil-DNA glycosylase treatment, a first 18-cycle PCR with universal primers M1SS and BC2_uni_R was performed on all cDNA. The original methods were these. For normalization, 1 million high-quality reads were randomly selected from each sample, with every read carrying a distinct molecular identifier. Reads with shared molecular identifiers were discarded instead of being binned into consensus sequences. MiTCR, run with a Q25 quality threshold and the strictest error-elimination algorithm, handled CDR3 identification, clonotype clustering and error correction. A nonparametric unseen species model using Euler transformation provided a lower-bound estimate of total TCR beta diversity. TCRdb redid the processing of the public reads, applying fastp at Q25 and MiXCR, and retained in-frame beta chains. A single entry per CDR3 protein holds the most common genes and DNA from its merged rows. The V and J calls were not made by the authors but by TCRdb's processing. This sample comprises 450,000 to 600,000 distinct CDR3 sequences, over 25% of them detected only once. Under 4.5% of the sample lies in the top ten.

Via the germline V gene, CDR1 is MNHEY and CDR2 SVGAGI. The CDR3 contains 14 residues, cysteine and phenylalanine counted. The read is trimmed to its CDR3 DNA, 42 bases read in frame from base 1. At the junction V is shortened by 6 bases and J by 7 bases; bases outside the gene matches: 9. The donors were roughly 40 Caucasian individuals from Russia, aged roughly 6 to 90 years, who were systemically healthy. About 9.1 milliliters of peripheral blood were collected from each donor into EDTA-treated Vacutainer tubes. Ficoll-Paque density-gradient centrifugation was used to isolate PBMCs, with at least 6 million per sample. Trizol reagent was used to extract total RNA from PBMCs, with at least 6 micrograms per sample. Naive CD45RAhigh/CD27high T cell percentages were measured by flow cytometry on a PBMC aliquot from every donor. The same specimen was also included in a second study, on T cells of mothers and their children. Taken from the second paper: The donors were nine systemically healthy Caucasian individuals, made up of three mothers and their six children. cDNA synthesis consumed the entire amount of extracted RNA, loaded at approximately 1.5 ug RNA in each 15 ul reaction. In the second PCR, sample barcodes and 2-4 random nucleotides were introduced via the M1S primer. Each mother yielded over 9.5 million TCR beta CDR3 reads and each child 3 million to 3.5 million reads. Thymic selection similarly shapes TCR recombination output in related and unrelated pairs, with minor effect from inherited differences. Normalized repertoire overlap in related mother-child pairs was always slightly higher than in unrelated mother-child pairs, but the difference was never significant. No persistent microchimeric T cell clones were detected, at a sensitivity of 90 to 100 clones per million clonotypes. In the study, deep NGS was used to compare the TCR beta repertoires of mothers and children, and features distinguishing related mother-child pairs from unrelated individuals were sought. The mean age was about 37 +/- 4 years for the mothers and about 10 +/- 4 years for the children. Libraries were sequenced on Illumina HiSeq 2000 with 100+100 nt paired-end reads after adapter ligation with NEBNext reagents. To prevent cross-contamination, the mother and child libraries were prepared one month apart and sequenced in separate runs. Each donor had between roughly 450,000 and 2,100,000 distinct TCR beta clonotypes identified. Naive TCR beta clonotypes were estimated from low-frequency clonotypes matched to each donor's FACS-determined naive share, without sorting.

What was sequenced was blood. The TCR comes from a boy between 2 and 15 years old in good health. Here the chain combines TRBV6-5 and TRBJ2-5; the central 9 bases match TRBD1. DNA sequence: TGTGCCAGCAGGAGGACAGGGGCGGATTGGACCCAGTACTTC. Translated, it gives CASRRTGADWTQYF.